Shown below are 16 T cell receptor beta chains from a single sample sequenced in a study of T cell repertoires in cytomegalovirus infection (dated by TCRdb to about 2019). The run used an Illumina HiSeq 1500. TCRdb reran the public reads through fastp at Q25 and MiXCR, keeping productive beta chains. Identical CDR3 proteins give one entry, which carries the most common genes and DNA. The sample data list under 95,000 distinct CDR3 sequences, and about 44% of these were observed just once. The biggest ten clones account for more than 85% of the sample. The meaning of the sample's treatment or condition label: in vitro stimulation with specific CMV peptide epitopes to enrich CMV-specific T cells. Antigen specificity for these receptors is unknown. Sample: CD8+ T cells from cultured PBMCs, taken from culture after CMV antigen stimulation. These receptors all come from a human donor in good health (CMV status not recorded). Some clones in this sample may be carry-over from other donors' samples.

This clonotype was detected once. The V and J genes are TRBV6-2 or TRBV6-3 and TRBJ2-5; D may be TRBD2 (6 bases). Looked up from germline, CDR1 is MNHEY and CDR2 is SVGEGT. Trimming left V 4 bases short and J 0 bases short, with 18 bases between. CDR3 length: 17 amino acids. The CDR3 DNA reads as TGTGCCAGCAGTTCCCGCCGTGGTAGCGGAAACCAAGAGACCCAGTACTTC. Protein sequence: CASSSRRGSGNQETQYF.

This clonotype was observed a few times. The chain links TRBV7-3 to TRBJ1-1; TRBD1 matches 7 bases. Per the germline V gene, CDR1 is SGHTA and CDR2 is FQGTGA. The junction had 7 bases not matched to a gene; V was cut back by 2 bases and J by 4 bases. CDR3 length: 15 residues. CDR3 loop: CASSLGTGVTTEAFF. As DNA, the CDR3 is TGTGCCAGCAGCTTAGGTACAGGGGTGACCACTGAAGCTTTCTTT.

V and J are TRBV7-4 and TRBJ1-1, with 9 positions matching TRBD1. Trimming took 1 base from V and 0 from J; bases not matched to a gene: 3. CDR1 is SGHVT and CDR2 is SQSDAQ in the germline V gene. The CDR3 is 16 amino acids. The CDR3 loop is CASSLVGTGLNTEAFF. Here the CDR3 DNA reads TGTGCCAGCAGCTTAGTTGGGACAGGGCTGAACACTGAAGCTTTCTTT.

This clonotype has more than one count but fewer than ten. The rearrangement uses TRBV6-6 and TRBJ2-5; 14 positions agree with TRBD2. The ends lost 5 bases at V and 6 bases at J; junction bases unmatched: 5. The CDR3 totals 15 residues. The germline V gene encodes CDR1 MNHNY and CDR2 SVGAGI (reference sequence). The CDR3 DNA reads TGTGCCAGCAGTGCAGGGACTAGCGGGAGTAAGACCCAGTACTTC. Translation: CASSAGTSGSKTQYF.

The genes are TRBV12-3 or TRBV12-4 and TRBJ1-5; 7 bases are shared with TRBD1. The CDR3 is made up of 14 amino acids. Unmatched junction bases numbered 7, after V lost 6 bases and J lost 5 bases. CDR3 residues: CASRNRGDDQPQHF. In DNA form, the CDR3 reads TGTGCCAGCAGAAACAGGGGTGACGATCAGCCCCAGCATTTT.

The chain recombines TRBV7-6 with TRBJ2-5, with 8 bases aligning to TRBD2. J was trimmed by 5 bases and V by 8 bases; bases with no gene match: 13. This CDR3 region has 15 residues. Germline values: CDR1 SGHVS, CDR2 FNYEAQ. CDR3 in amino acids: CASSLVRTSRETQYF. The CDR3 DNA follows: TGTGCCAGCTCCTTAGTGCGGACTAGCCGTGAGACCCAGTACTTC. Variable domain in full (rest from reference TRBV7-6 and TRBJ2-5): GAGVSQSPRYKVTKRGQDVALRCDPISGHVSLYWYRQALGQGPEFLTYFNYEAQQDKSGLPNDRFSAERPEGSISTLTIQRTEQRDSAMYRCASSLVRTSRETQYFGPGTRLLVL.

The chain joins TRBV27 to TRBJ2-7, with 8 bases fitting TRBD1. V trimming: 6 bases; J trimming: 6 bases; junction bases outside the gene matches: 7. The CDR3 totals 13 residues. Per the germline V gene, CDR1 is MNHEY and CDR2 is SMNVEV (reference sequence). The CDR3 bases are TGTGCCAGCAGCCGCCAGGGGGCCCGCGAGCAGTACTTC. Protein sequence: CASSRQGAREQYF.

This clonotype showed up just a few times. The rearrangement uses TRBV28 and TRBJ2-2, with 7 bases identical to TRBD1. V gave up 4 bases and J gave up 5 bases; unmatched junction bases: 7. The CDR3 is 15 amino acids. Looked up from germline, CDR1 is MDHEN and CDR2 is SYDVKM. CDR3 DNA sequence: TGTGCCAGCAGTTCCTTGACAGGGACGACCGGGGAGCTGTTTTTT. This translates into CASSSLTGTTGELFF.

This clonotype was detected a few times. The chain is built from TRBV4-1 and TRBJ2-1; 7 nucleotides align to TRBD2. Germline V gives CDR1 MGHRA, CDR2 YSYEKL. The CDR3 totals 14 residues. After removal of 3 bases from V and 9 bases from J, the junction contained 8 bases not matched to a gene. Written as DNA, the CDR3 is TGCGCCAGCAGCCAGGGTCTTGGGGGGGGTGAGCAGTTCTTC. Its protein is CASSQGLGGGEQFF.

The chain uses TRBV7-2 and TRBJ2-1, with 7 bases lining up with TRBD2. This CDR3 has 14 residues. The ends lost 2 bases at V and 5 bases at J; junction bases unmatched: 3. The germline V gene has CDR1 SGHTA and CDR2 FQGNSA. For the CDR3, the DNA is TGTGCCAGCAGCTTAATGGGACTACACAATGAGCAGTTCTTC. Translation: CASSLMGLHNEQFF.

This clonotype was counted between two and nine times. CDR3 sequence: CASSYIGSNQPQHF. DNA of the CDR3: TGTGCCAGCAGTTACATCGGTAGCAATCAGCCCCAGCATTTT. J is TRBJ1-5 and V is TRBV6-2 or TRBV6-3, with unresolved D. Looked up from germline, CDR1 is MNHEY and CDR2 is SVGEGT. Trimming left V 2 bases short and J 0 bases short, with 5 bases between. The CDR3 length is 14 residues.

This clonotype came up once. This chain joins TRBV6-1 and TRBJ1-4; 9 nucleotides align to TRBD1. Trimming at V came to 1 base and at J to 6 bases, leaving 3 bases not matched to a gene. Germline assignment: CDR1 MNHNS and CDR2 SASEGT. The CDR3 is 15 residues long. The DNA for the CDR3 is TGTGCCAGCAGTGAAGAGAGACAGGGGGATGAAAAACTGTTTTTT. As protein: CASSEERQGDEKLFF.

A few counts support this clonotype. This chain joins TRBV7-6 and TRBJ2-2; a weak D match, TRBD2 (6 bases). The CDR3 is made up of 14 amino acids. Per the germline V gene, CDR1 is SGHVS and CDR2 is FNYEAQ. V gave up 5 bases and J gave up 3 bases, with 10 bases separating them. The DNA for the CDR3 is TGTGCCAGCAGCATTATAGCGGACACCGGGGAGCTGTTTTTT. As protein: CASSIIADTGELFF.

The chain links TRBV19 to TRBJ1-5; 9 bases agree with TRBD1. The CDR3 length is 16 residues. CDR1 LNHDA and CDR2 SQIVND come from the germline V gene (reference sequence). V was pared by 5 bases and J by 3 bases, with 8 bases of the junction left unmatched. The CDR3 reads CASSYMGTGNNQPQHF. DNA of the CDR3: TGTGCCAGTAGTTACATGGGGACAGGGAACAATCAGCCCCAGCATTTT. The whole variable domain, filled in from reference TRBV19 and TRBJ1-5, reads DGGITQSPKYLFRKEGQNVTLSCEQNLNHDAMYWYRQDPGQGLRLIYYSQIVNDFQKGDIAEGYSVSREKKESFPLTVTSAQKNPTAFYLCASSYMGTGNNQPQHFGDGTRLSIL.

V and J are TRBV24-1 and TRBJ2-1, with 9 bases identical to TRBD2. The J segment lost 7 bases and the V segment lost 6 bases, leaving 6 bases of the junction unmatched. The length of the CDR3 is 14 residues. Germline V CDR1 and CDR2: KGHDR, SFDVKD. The DNA of the CDR3 is TGTGCCACCAGTCGTAGCGGGAGCCGAAATGAGCAGTTCTTC. As protein: CATSRSGSRNEQFF.

The V and J genes are TRBV29-1 and TRBJ2-7; TRBD1 matches 8 bases. The germline gives CDR1 SQVTM, CDR2 ANQGSEA. The ends lost 6 bases at V and 1 base at J; junction bases unmatched: 5. This CDR3 comprises 13 residues. The CDR3, as DNA: TGCAGCGTGGGACAGGTTAATTCCTACGAGCAGTACTTC. Its protein product is CSVGQVNSYEQYF.